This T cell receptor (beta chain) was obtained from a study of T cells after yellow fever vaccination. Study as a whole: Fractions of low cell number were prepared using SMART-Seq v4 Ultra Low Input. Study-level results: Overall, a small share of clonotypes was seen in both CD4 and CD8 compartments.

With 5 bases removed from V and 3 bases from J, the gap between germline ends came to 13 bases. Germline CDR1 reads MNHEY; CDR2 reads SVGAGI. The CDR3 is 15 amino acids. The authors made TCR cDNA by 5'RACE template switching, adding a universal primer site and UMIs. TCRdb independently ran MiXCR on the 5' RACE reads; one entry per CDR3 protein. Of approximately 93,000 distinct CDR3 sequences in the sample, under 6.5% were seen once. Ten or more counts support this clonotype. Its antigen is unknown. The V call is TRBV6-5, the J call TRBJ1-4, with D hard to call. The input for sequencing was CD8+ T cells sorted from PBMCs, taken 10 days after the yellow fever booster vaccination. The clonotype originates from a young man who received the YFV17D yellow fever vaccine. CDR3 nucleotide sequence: TGTGCCAGCAGTCGCCTCGGAGGCGCTAATGAAAAACTGTTTTTT. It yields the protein CASSRLGGANEKLFF.